This T cell receptor (beta chain) was documented in a study of T cells after yellow fever vaccination (dated by TCRdb to between 2019 and 2020). Regarding the complete study: Libraries from fractions with low cell numbers were prepared with the SMART-Seq v4 Ultra Low Input RNA kit. Blood was collected at multiple timepoints before and after primary and secondary immunization, and bulk PBMC replicates and cell subsets were isolated. Two healthy male donors made up the cohort, one aged 18 to 30 years and the other aged 30 to 39 years. To follow T-cell clones before and after both primary and booster YFV17D yellow fever vaccination, bulk TCR alpha and beta repertoires underwent longitudinal sequencing.

The germline V gene sets CDR1 to SQVTM and CDR2 to ANQGSEA. Trimming takes 7 bases off V and 4 bases off J; junction bases not matched to a gene: 8. Spanning cysteine to phenylalanine, the CDR3 consists of 14 amino acids. Only the CDR3 region is kept as DNA, spanning 42 bases read in frame from base 1. Overall results and qualifications from the work: Compared with the primary T-cell response, the secondary T-cell response was faster but weaker, reaching its peak on day 5 rather than on day 15. Because the study included only a couple of donors, the extent to which the findings can be generalized is limited. Because abundant contaminating clonotypes from the bulk population could be contained in FACS-sorted repertoires, computational filtering was required. A small share of clonotypes was detected in both CD4 and CD8 compartments, with the overlap likely arising from convergent recombination. Most clones expanded after primary vaccination were re-detected after the booster (approximately 95% of CD4 and around 86% of CD8), suggesting broad memory maintenance.

Note on this clonotype: Its antigen remains undetermined. Base quality data are lacking; no much larger clone is found one base away.

What this sample's treatment or condition label stands for: live attenuated yellow fever vaccine strain. At each blood-draw timepoint, two biological replicates of bulk PBMCs were obtained. PBMCs were isolated from peripheral blood using a standard Ficoll-Paque protocol. TriZol was used to extract RNA from bulk PBMCs, from CD4 and CD8 fractions, and from dextramer-positive and dextramer-negative fractions. TCR cDNA was made using 5'RACE template switching, a step that added a universal primer site and unique molecular identifiers. cDNA synthesis was primed from both the TCR alpha and TCR beta constant segments. Library amplification used two PCR steps, and the second PCR step added sample barcodes and sequencing adapters. Sequencing of libraries was done on Illumina HiSeq 2500 (2x100 bp) or NovaSeq (2x150 bp). In the original analysis: Reads were demultiplexed and collapsed into UMI consensus sequences with MIGEC, and V(D)J alignment was performed with MiXCR. Vaccine-responding clonotypes were defined with edgeR using replicate PBMC samples, requiring FDR below 0.01 and a log2 fold change above 5 up to day 15. CD4 or CD8 identity was assigned to each bulk clonotype according to whether the clonotype was present at higher abundance in the sequenced CD4 repertoire or the sequenced CD8 repertoire. TCRdb reanalyzed the raw reads on its own, using fastp at Q25 for trimming and MiXCR for clone calling, and kept in-frame beta chains. Each entry merges the rows of one CDR3 protein and shows their most common DNA and genes. What appears here as the V and J calls and clone size reflects TCRdb's work, not the paper's. This sample lists hundreds of thousands of distinct CDR3 sequences; approximately 12% were detected once. The top ten constitute about 14% of the sample.

The specimen was PBMCs, collected on the day of the yellow fever booster vaccination. The sequence joins TRBV29-1 to TRBJ2-1, with 9 junctional bases fitting TRBD1. This receptor was identified in a man under 40 who received the YFV17D yellow fever vaccine. Here is the DNA: TGCAGCGACAAACAGGGGGCGAGATACAATGAGCAGTTCTTC. The translation is CSDKQGARYNEQFF.